A selection of T cell receptor beta chains follows, all from one sample in a study of T cells in narcolepsy. Using immunoSEQ multiplex PCR, the repertoire was profiled, and TCRdb retains in-frame clones only, with some absent. The sample has 25,000 to 35,000 clones; roughly 80% are singletons. Specimen: CD45RA- memory CD4+ T cells from PBMCs. All receptors come from a human donor with narcolepsy. Both conserved end residues are part of each CDR3. D genes are given only for firm matches. A row's size may be missing; if present it is once, few, many or a size class.

V: TRBV5-1; D: .; J: TRBJ1-5; size: .; DNA: TGCGCCAGCAGCTTGGGGCAGCAAAATCAGCCCCAGCATTTT; CDR3: CASSLGQQNQPQHF
V: TRBV7-2; D: TRBD2; J: TRBJ2-1; size: once; DNA: TGTGCCAGCAGCTTCGGTAGCGGGAGGGCCAGGAATGAGCAGTTCTTC; CDR3: CASSFGSGRARNEQFF
V: TRBV19; D: TRBD1; J: TRBJ1-2; size: .; DNA: TGTGCCAGTACCCCACAGGGGCAAATCTATGGCTACACCTTC; CDR3: CASTPQGQIYGYTF
V: TRBV28; D: TRBD1; J: TRBJ1-2; size: .; DNA: TGTGCCAGCAGGGGCCTGGGACAGGGTAGTGGCTACACCTTC; CDR3: CASRGLGQGSGYTF
V: TRBV14; D: .; J: TRBJ2-1; size: once; DNA: TGTGCCAGCAGCCAAGTTCTGGTCAATGAGCAGTTCTTC; CDR3: CASSQVLVNEQFF
V: TRBV5-1; D: TRBD2; J: TRBJ2-3; size: .; DNA: TGCGCCAGCACCGCTAGCGGCCGCACAGATACGCAGTATTTT; CDR3: CASTASGRTDTQYF
V: TRBV7-3; D: TRBD1; J: TRBJ1-2; size: few; DNA: TGTGCCAGCAGCACCGGGACAGCGGGCGGCTACACCTTC; CDR3: CASSTGTAGGYTF
V: TRBV11-1; D: TRBD1; J: TRBJ1-1; size: .; DNA: TGTGCCAGCAGCCATAGGACAGGGAAGGCTGAAGCTTTCTTT; CDR3: CASSHRTGKAEAFF
V: TRBV6-1; D: .; J: TRBJ1-1; size: .; DNA: TGTGCCAGCAGTGAGCCGCGGGACACTGAAGCTTTCTTT; CDR3: CASSEPRDTEAFF
V: TRBV5-1; D: TRBD1; J: TRBJ2-3; size: .; DNA: TGCGCCAGCAGCCCGGGACAGGGAATGACAGATACGCAGTATTTT; CDR3: CASSPGQGMTDTQYF
V: TRBV6-5; D: .; J: TRBJ1-1; size: once; DNA: TGTGCCAGCAGCCCTCGGGCAATCCTAGGGACTGAAGCTTTCTTT; CDR3: CASSPRAILGTEAFF